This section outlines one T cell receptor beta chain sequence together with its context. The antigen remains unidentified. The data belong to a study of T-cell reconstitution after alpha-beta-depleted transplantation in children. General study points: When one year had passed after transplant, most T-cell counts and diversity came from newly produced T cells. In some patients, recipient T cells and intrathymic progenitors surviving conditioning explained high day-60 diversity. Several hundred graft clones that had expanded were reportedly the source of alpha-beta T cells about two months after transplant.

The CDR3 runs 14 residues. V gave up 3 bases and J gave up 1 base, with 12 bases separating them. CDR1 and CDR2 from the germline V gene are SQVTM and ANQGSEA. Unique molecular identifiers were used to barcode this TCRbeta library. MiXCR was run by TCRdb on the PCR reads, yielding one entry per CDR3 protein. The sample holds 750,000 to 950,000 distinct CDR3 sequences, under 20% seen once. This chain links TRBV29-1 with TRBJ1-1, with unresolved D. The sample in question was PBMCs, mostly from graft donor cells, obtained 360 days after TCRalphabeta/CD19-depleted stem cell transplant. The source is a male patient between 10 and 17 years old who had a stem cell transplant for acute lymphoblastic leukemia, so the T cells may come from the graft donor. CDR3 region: CSVETRVSNTEAFF. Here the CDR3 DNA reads TGCAGCGTTGAGACTCGGGTCTCGAACACTGAAGCTTTCTTT.